This is a list of T cell receptor beta chains from one sample in a study of PD-L1 blockade in urothelial cancer. Sequenced by immunoSEQ multiplex PCR; TCRdb stores in-frame clones only, minus some. The table records 70,000 or so clones, around four fifths of them present only once. Sample: PBMCs, taken around atezolizumab (anti-PD-L1) treatment. The receptors were gathered from a man in his sixties or seventies with urothelial cancer. The CDR3 runs from the conserved cysteine through the conserved F or W. The D gene is left open where the match is weak. Clone size is shown for a subset of rows, as once, few, many or a class of expanded clone.

clone size: NA
V gene: TRBV6-1
J gene: TRBJ1-4
D gene: NA
CDR3 protein: CASSEQGFEKLFF
CDR3 DNA: TGTGCCAGCAGTGAACAGGGTTTTGAAAAACTGTTTTTT

clone size: NA
V gene: TRBV29-1
J gene: TRBJ1-1
D gene: NA
CDR3 protein: CSVEAGQWVNTEAFF
CDR3 DNA: TGCAGTGTTGAAGCTGGACAATGGGTGAACACTGAAGCTTTCTTT

clone size: NA
V gene: TRBV29-1
J gene: TRBJ2-7
D gene: NA
CDR3 protein: CSVDPRRPYEQYF
CDR3 DNA: TGCAGCGTTGATCCCCGGAGACCCTACGAGCAGTACTTC

clone size: NA
V gene: TRBV7-2
J gene: TRBJ2-1
D gene: TRBD2
CDR3 protein: CASSKGREDNEQFF
CDR3 DNA: TGTGCCAGCAGCAAGGGGCGGGAGGACAATGAGCAGTTCTTC

clone size: NA
V gene: TRBV5-1
J gene: TRBJ2-3
D gene: NA
CDR3 protein: CASSFGQTRTDTQYF
CDR3 DNA: TGCGCCAGCAGCTTTGGACAGACTCGGACAGATACGCAGTATTTT

clone size: NA
V gene: TRBV2
J gene: TRBJ2-3
D gene: TRBD1
CDR3 protein: CASTVTGQGSTDTQYF
CDR3 DNA: TGTGCCAGCACCGTTACCGGACAGGGGAGCACAGATACGCAGTATTTT

clone size: NA
V gene: TRBV6-4
J gene: TRBJ2-3
D gene: NA
CDR3 protein: CASSDSRSSTDTQYF
CDR3 DNA: TGTGCCAGCAGTGACTCAAGGAGTAGCACAGATACGCAGTATTTT

clone size: NA
V gene: TRBV5-5
J gene: TRBJ1-5
D gene: TRBD1
CDR3 protein: CASSMGGGDQPQHF
CDR3 DNA: TGTGCCAGCAGCATGGGAGGGGGCGATCAGCCCCAGCATTTT

clone size: few
V gene: TRBV5-4
J gene: TRBJ2-2
D gene: NA
CDR3 protein: CASSLEMAGGELFF
CDR3 DNA: TGTGCCAGCAGCTTGGAGATGGCGGGCGGGGAGCTGTTTTTT

clone size: NA
V gene: TRBV5-1
J gene: TRBJ1-4
D gene: NA
CDR3 protein: CASSPRDSWTNEKLFF
CDR3 DNA: TGCGCCAGCAGCCCCAGGGACTCGTGGACTAATGAAAAACTGTTTTTT

clone size: NA
V gene: TRBV19
J gene: TRBJ2-7
D gene: TRBD1
CDR3 protein: CASSTGQGYEQYF
CDR3 DNA: TGTGCCAGTAGTACGGGACAGGGTTACGAGCAGTACTTC

clone size: few
V gene: TRBV5-4
J gene: TRBJ2-1
D gene: TRBD2
CDR3 protein: CASSLWASGDEQFF
CDR3 DNA: TGTGCCAGCAGCTTGTGGGCTAGCGGAGATGAGCAGTTCTTC

clone size: once
V gene: TRBV6-5
J gene: TRBJ2-7
D gene: NA
CDR3 protein: CASSYTHLAYEQYF
CDR3 DNA: TGTGCCAGCAGTTACACTCATCTCGCCTACGAGCAGTACTTC

clone size: few
V gene: TRBV5-4
J gene: TRBJ2-7
D gene: NA
CDR3 protein: CASSPDSSTYEQYF
CDR3 DNA: TGTGCCAGCAGCCCAGACAGCTCCACCTACGAGCAGTACTTC

clone size: NA
V gene: TRBV18
J gene: TRBJ1-1
D gene: NA
CDR3 protein: CASSPGSQENTEAFF
CDR3 DNA: TGTGCCAGCTCACCAGGCTCCCAGGAGAACACTGAAGCTTTCTTT

clone size: few
V gene: TRBV19
J gene: TRBJ2-3
D gene: NA
CDR3 protein: CASSMAAPDTQYF
CDR3 DNA: TGTGCCAGTAGTATGGCGGCTCCAGATACGCAGTATTTT

clone size: NA
V gene: TRBV11-3
J gene: TRBJ1-3
D gene: NA
CDR3 protein: CASSPFSGNTIYF
CDR3 DNA: TGTGCCAGCAGCCCCTTTAGTGGAAACACCATATATTTT

clone size: NA
V gene: TRBV5-1
J gene: TRBJ2-1
D gene: TRBD2
CDR3 protein: CASSLVAGGYNEQFF
CDR3 DNA: TGCGCCAGCAGCTTGGTAGCGGGAGGGTACAATGAGCAGTTCTTC

clone size: few
V gene: TRBV18
J gene: TRBJ2-7
D gene: TRBD1
CDR3 protein: CASSPEGQGYEQYF
CDR3 DNA: TGTGCCAGCTCACCAGAAGGACAGGGCTACGAGCAGTACTTC

clone size: NA
V gene: TRBV27
J gene: TRBJ1-4
D gene: NA
CDR3 protein: CASRRATNEKLFF
CDR3 DNA: TGTGCCAGCAGGAGAGCTACTAATGAAAAACTGTTTTTT

clone size: NA
V gene: TRBV5-4
J gene: TRBJ2-2
D gene: NA
CDR3 protein: CASNSGGNTGELFF
CDR3 DNA: TGTGCCAGCAATAGCGGCGGGAACACCGGGGAGCTGTTTTTT

clone size: few
V gene: TRBV12-5
J gene: TRBJ1-5
D gene: TRBD1
CDR3 protein: CASGAGGDNQPQHF
CDR3 DNA: TGTGCTAGTGGGGCAGGGGGTGACAATCAGCCCCAGCATTTT

clone size: NA
V gene: TRBV7-8
J gene: TRBJ2-5
D gene: NA
CDR3 protein: CASSLDQGWEETQYF
CDR3 DNA: TGTGCCAGCAGCTTGGATCAGGGCTGGGAAGAGACCCAGTACTTC

clone size: NA
V gene: TRBV9
J gene: TRBJ2-1
D gene: TRBD2
CDR3 protein: CASSVGGLAGYNEQFF
CDR3 DNA: TGTGCCAGCAGCGTAGGGGGACTAGCGGGGTACAATGAGCAGTTCTTC

clone size: NA
V gene: TRBV30
J gene: TRBJ2-7
D gene: NA
CDR3 protein: CAWSPGWVEQYF
CDR3 DNA: TGTGCCTGGAGTCCCGGGTGGGTCGAGCAGTACTTC

clone size: NA
V gene: TRBV28
J gene: TRBJ2-2
D gene: NA
CDR3 protein: CASTPGGQGNTGELFF
CDR3 DNA: TGTGCCAGCACCCCCGGGGGGCAGGGTAACACCGGGGAGCTGTTTTTT

clone size: NA
V gene: TRBV11-2
J gene: TRBJ2-3
D gene: TRBD2
CDR3 protein: CASSLVAGVPDTQYF
CDR3 DNA: TGTGCCAGCAGCTTGGTAGCGGGAGTACCAGATACGCAGTATTTT

clone size: NA
V gene: TRBV19
J gene: TRBJ1-1
D gene: NA
CDR3 protein: CASSLRENTEAFF
CDR3 DNA: TGTGCCAGTAGTCTCCGGGAGAACACTGAAGCTTTCTTT

clone size: NA
V gene: TRBV19
J gene: TRBJ1-2
D gene: NA
CDR3 protein: CASTPVGTRDTKGYTF
CDR3 DNA: TGTGCCAGTACTCCCGTCGGGACAAGGGACACTAAAGGCTACACCTTC

clone size: NA
V gene: TRBV11-1
J gene: TRBJ2-7
D gene: TRBD2
CDR3 protein: CASSSPGLAGISYEQYF
CDR3 DNA: TGTGCCAGCAGCTCCCCGGGGCTAGCGGGCATCTCCTACGAGCAGTACTTC

clone size: NA
V gene: TRBV11-2
J gene: TRBJ2-7
D gene: NA
CDR3 protein: CASASFHEQYF
CDR3 DNA: TGTGCCAGCGCCAGTTTCCACGAGCAGTACTTC

clone size: NA
V gene: TRBV7-9
J gene: TRBJ1-1
D gene: TRBD1
CDR3 protein: CASSLAGTGGKTEAFF
CDR3 DNA: TGTGCCAGCAGCTTAGCGGGGACAGGGGGCAAAACTGAAGCTTTCTTT

clone size: NA
V gene: TRBV2
J gene: TRBJ2-1
D gene: TRBD2
CDR3 protein: CASLIAGGGYEQFF
CDR3 DNA: TGTGCCAGCCTTATAGCGGGAGGAGGGTATGAGCAGTTCTTC

clone size: NA
V gene: TRBV5-3
J gene: TRBJ2-2
D gene: NA
CDR3 protein: CARSLAGVNTGELFF
CDR3 DNA: TGTGCCAGAAGCTTGGCGGGAGTAAACACCGGGGAGCTGTTTTTT

clone size: NA
V gene: TRBV21-1
J gene: TRBJ2-1
D gene: NA
CDR3 protein: CASSKWVQTSGSEFF
CDR3 DNA: TGTGCCAGCAGCAAATGGGTCCAGACTAGCGGGAGTGAGTTCTTC

clone size: NA
V gene: TRBV28
J gene: TRBJ1-5
D gene: TRBD1
CDR3 protein: CASGAGGWSNQPQHF
CDR3 DNA: TGTGCCAGCGGAGCAGGGGGCTGGAGCAATCAGCCCCAGCATTTT

clone size: NA
V gene: TRBV6-5
J gene: TRBJ1-5
D gene: NA
CDR3 protein: CASSYPYQPQHF
CDR3 DNA: TGTGCCAGCAGTTACCCCTATCAGCCCCAGCATTTT

clone size: NA
V gene: TRBV7-9
J gene: TRBJ2-1
D gene: TRBD2
CDR3 protein: CASRSRTSGSSYNEQFF
CDR3 DNA: TGTGCCAGCAGATCTCGGACTAGCGGCAGCTCCTACAATGAGCAGTTCTTC

clone size: NA
V gene: TRBV6-6
J gene: TRBJ2-1
D gene: TRBD2
CDR3 protein: CASSSLTSLTYNEQFF
CDR3 DNA: TGTGCCAGCAGTTCCTTGACTAGCCTGACCTACAATGAGCAGTTCTTC

clone size: NA
V gene: TRBV7-7
J gene: TRBJ2-5
D gene: TRBD2
CDR3 protein: CASSLEGGGVVETQYF
CDR3 DNA: TGTGCCAGCAGCTTAGAGGGCGGGGGGGTTGTGGAGACCCAGTACTTC

clone size: NA
V gene: TRBV27
J gene: TRBJ2-7
D gene: NA
CDR3 protein: CASSFSGLASRGGEQYF
CDR3 DNA: TGTGCCAGCAGTTTCAGTGGGTTAGCAAGTAGGGGAGGCGAGCAGTACTTC

clone size: NA
V gene: TRBV5-1
J gene: TRBJ1-3
D gene: NA
CDR3 protein: CASSLDPRTISSGNTIYF
CDR3 DNA: TGCGCCAGCAGCTTGGACCCGAGGACAATCTCCTCTGGAAACACCATATATTTT

clone size: NA
V gene: TRBV15
J gene: TRBJ2-1
D gene: TRBD2
CDR3 protein: CATSTTSGRRNEQFF
CDR3 DNA: TGTGCCACCAGCACGACTAGCGGGAGACGAAATGAGCAGTTCTTC

clone size: NA
V gene: TRBV29-1
J gene: TRBJ2-7
D gene: TRBD1
CDR3 protein: CSAWTGAYEQYF
CDR3 DNA: TGCAGCGCCTGGACAGGGGCCTACGAGCAGTACTTC

clone size: NA
V gene: TRBV6-1
J gene: TRBJ1-5
D gene: NA
CDR3 protein: CASTTRNNQPQHF
CDR3 DNA: TGTGCCAGCACCACGAGGAACAATCAGCCCCAGCATTTT